This is a list of T cell receptor beta chains from one sample in a study of T-cell reconstitution after alpha-beta-depleted transplantation in children. TCRdb re-derived calls from the PCR reads in MiXCR, one entry per CDR3 protein. The sample holds around 100,000 distinct CDR3 sequences; over 6% are singletons and the top ten take 16%. The source material was PBMCs, sampled before TCRalphabeta/CD19-depleted stem cell transplant. The receptors were sampled from a boy younger than 10 with acute lymphoblastic leukemia, due to receive a stem cell transplant. Both conserved end residues are part of each CDR3. Fields, in order: J gene, V gene, CDR3 length, CDR3 protein.

TRBJ2-7 TRBV20-1 14 CSARGGGGAYEQYF
TRBJ2-1 TRBV6-2/TRBV6-3 17 CASSYSAPSGGSNEQFF
TRBJ1-4 TRBV5-1 13 CASTTGVNEKLFF
TRBJ2-3 TRBV18 12 CASSPGRGEGPF
TRBJ2-1 TRBV25-1 11 CASAPGDEQFF
TRBJ2-5 TRBV19 17 CASSPSSGTAYQETQYF
TRBJ2-7 TRBV12-3/TRBV12-4 14 CASSFQGLTYEQYF
TRBJ2-5 TRBV6-5 15 CASSSGQGKWETQYF
TRBJ1-1 TRBV28 13 CASSQQPNTEAFF
TRBJ2-3 TRBV2 15 CASRGTSGGADTQYF
TRBJ1-5 TRBV12-3/TRBV12-4 15 CASSFQGIGNQPQHF
TRBJ1-1 TRBV7-9 14 CASSSGPWNTEAFF
TRBJ2-5 TRBV5-1 18 CASSLAGKPIGVQETQYF
TRBJ2-3 TRBV20-1 15 CSAPHQGPRADTQYF
TRBJ2-3 TRBV9 15 CASSVVGGGTDTQYF